This TCR beta chain emerged from a study of molecular identifiers for immune sequencing clone quantification. General study results and limits: In cases of identical TCR molecules sharing a barcode, highly expanded clone sizes could be underestimated.

When naive CD8 T cells were sorted, they were gated as CD8+CD4-CCR7+CD45RA+. The CDR3 is 16 residues long. Germline-derived CDR1 and CDR2 are MGHRA and YSYEKL. The ends lost 4 bases at V and 2 bases at J; junction bases unmatched: 9. TCRdb reanalysed the PCR reads using MiXCR and keeps one entry per CDR3 protein. The sample has fewer than 350,000 distinct CDR3 sequences, roughly 23% seen once. Only a few counts were recorded for this clonotype. Its antigen is unidentified. V gene TRBV4-1 combines with J gene TRBJ2-7, with TRBD1 matching over 9 bases. Material for sequencing was naive CD8+ T cells from blood, with Jurkat cell RNA spiked in. Sample subset: FACS-sorted CD8+CD4-CCR7+CD45RA+ naive T cells. This clonotype was sampled from a human donor in good health. Some libraries in this study had Jurkat cell RNA spiked in. The CDR3 DNA is TGCGCCAGCAGCCCCTCCGGGACAGGGTTTGCCTACGAGCAGTACTTC. Amino acids: CASSPSGTGFAYEQYF.